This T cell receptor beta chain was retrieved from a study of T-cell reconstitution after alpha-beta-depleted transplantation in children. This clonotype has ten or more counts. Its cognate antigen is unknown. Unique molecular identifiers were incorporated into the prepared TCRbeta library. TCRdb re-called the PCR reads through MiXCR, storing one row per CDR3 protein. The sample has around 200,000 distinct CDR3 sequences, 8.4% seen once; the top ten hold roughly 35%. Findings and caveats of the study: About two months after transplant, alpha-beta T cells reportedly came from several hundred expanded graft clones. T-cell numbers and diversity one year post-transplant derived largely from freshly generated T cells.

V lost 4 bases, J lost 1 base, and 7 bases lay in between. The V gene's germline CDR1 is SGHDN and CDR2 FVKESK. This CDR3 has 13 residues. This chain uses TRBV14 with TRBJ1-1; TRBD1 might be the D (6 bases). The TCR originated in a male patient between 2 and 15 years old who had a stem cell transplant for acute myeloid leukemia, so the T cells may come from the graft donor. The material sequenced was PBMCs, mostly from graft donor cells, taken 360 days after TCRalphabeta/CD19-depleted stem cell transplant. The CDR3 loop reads CASSPRGNTEAFF. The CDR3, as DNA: TGTGCCAGCAGCCCCAGGGGGAACACTGAAGCTTTCTTT.